This T cell receptor (beta chain) was documented in a study of shared clonotypes between healthy human individuals. Study results and caveats: The four-donor shared clonotypes exceeded non-shared clonotypes in generation probability, with non-shared ones scoring lower. Among donors, sharing of clonotypes was expected to be affected by sequencing depth. Roughly 5% of naive CD4 clonotypes were common to a handful of donors.

The CDR3 loop spans 12 amino acids. V was cut by 4 bases and J by 12 bases, with 13 bases left in between. From germline, CDR1 is LGHNA and CDR2 YSLEER. TCRdb keeps only in-frame clones here, not all; method: immunoSEQ multiplex PCR. The profile covers under 2.5 million clones, with 85% to 95% appearing a single time and 0.37% taken by the ten largest. Donors were healthy HIV-negative adults without recently reported acute infections or vaccinations. On this clone: Its antigen remains unknown.

The genes are TRBV4-3 and TRBJ2-1; D gene ambiguous. The TCR comes from a man between 18 and 29 years old in good health. Some clones in this sample may be carry-over from other donors' samples. The sequencing sample was made of naive CD4+ T cells from PBMCs. Subset here: CD45RA+ positively selected. CDR3 nucleotides: TGCGCCAGCAGCCCCTCATCCCTAAGGCAGTTCTTC. This codes for CASSPSSLRQFF.